What follows is one T cell receptor (beta chain) and its context. The data are from a study of control samples from healthy donors and cancer patients. Data came from immunoSEQ multiplex PCR; TCRdb stores just in-frame clones and leaves some out. This sample has 150,000 to 200,000 clones; approximately 94% occur once, and the top ten carry 14%. This sequence originates from a man aged 55 to 70 with colorectal cancer. Sequencing was carried out using PBMCs.

The CDR3 DNA sequence: TGTGCCAGCAGCCCACGACACCAGGGGAGCTACGAGCAGTACTTC. Its translation: CASSPRHQGSYEQYF. This rearrangement joins TRBV9 to TRBJ2-7; D possibly corresponds to TRBD1 (6 bases). From germline, CDR1 is SGDLS and CDR2 YYNGEE. V was shortened by 4 bases and J by 3 bases, with 17 bases between the two germline ends. This CDR3 has 15 residues.